This entry is about one TCR beta chain. The target antigen is unknown. The record originates from a study of long-term antiretroviral therapy in people with HIV. An immunoSEQ assay, version v3.0, was performed at survey level. Profiling relied on immunoSEQ multiplex PCR, and the TCRdb table lists in-frame clones only, not all of them. The table includes tens of thousands of clones, roughly 84% detected once. Broader study findings: Increased diversity was seen after ART, yet it remained lower than in transplant donor controls.

The CDR3 has 13 amino acids. V was clipped by 6 bases and J by 0 bases; unmatched bases: 2. Germline V CDR1 and CDR2: LNHDA, SQIVND (reference sequence). The origin of this receptor is a middle-aged man with HIV. Sequences were derived from unsorted PBMCs, sampled 2.4 to 2.5 years after starting antiretroviral therapy. The rearrangement joins TRBV19 to TRBJ2-7; 7 nucleotides match TRBD1. The CDR3: CASRGTVSYEQYF. The CDR3 coding sequence is TGTGCCAGTAGGGGGACAGTCTCCTACGAGCAGTACTTC.